These 8 T cell receptor beta chains share one sample of origin, sequenced in a study of T cells in Graves' hyperthyroidism and ophthalmopathy. From RNA transcripts, TCR beta CDR3 regions were amplified. A set of HTBI primers served as the primers for a first-round RT-PCR of the TCR CDR3. TCRdb reprocessed the multiplex PCR reads with MiXCR, giving one entry per CDR3 protein. The sample contains roughly 290,000 distinct CDR3 sequences, 10% to 15% of which appear only once. The sample consisted of blood. These TCRs come from a woman in her 30s with Graves' hyperthyroidism that later progressed to Graves' ophthalmopathy.

This clonotype was seen at least ten times. The chain carries TRBV28 and TRBJ2-1; 7 positions match TRBD1. The CDR3 runs 18 residues. The J segment lost 0 bases and the V segment lost 3 bases, leaving 11 bases of the junction unmatched. Germline loops: CDR1 MDHEN, CDR2 SYDVKM. CDR3 coding DNA: TGTGCCAGCAGTTTCTGGACTCAAAGACAGGGCTCCTACAATGAGCAGTTCTTC. Residues: CASSFWTQRQGSYNEQFF.

This clonotype appeared many times. CDR3: CASSPRTEETQYF. The CDR3 nucleotides read TGTGCCAGCTCACCACGGACAGAAGAGACCCAGTACTTC. V usage is TRBV18 and J usage is TRBJ2-5, with a weak D call TRBD1 (6 bases). Trimming pared 1 base from V and 3 bases from J, leaving 6 bases between. The CDR3 length is 13 residues. Germline V gives CDR1 KGHSH, CDR2 LQKENI.

Ten or more counts support this clonotype. The chain couples TRBV12-3 or TRBV12-4 to TRBJ1-2; TRBD1 is a possible D gene (6 bases). Trimming pared 3 bases from V and 6 bases from J, leaving 14 bases between. The CDR3 contains 14 residues. CDR3 residues: CASSFLRGRNGYTF. The DNA for the CDR3 is TGTGCCAGCAGTTTTCTCCGGGGGCGGAATGGCTACACCTTC.

This clonotype was counted at least ten times. The chain employs TRBV7-2 and TRBJ2-2; D unresolved. The V end lost 3 bases, the J end lost 7 bases, and 3 bases lay between the germline ends. The CDR3 runs 11 residues. The germline gives CDR1 SGHTA, CDR2 FQGNSA. CDR3 DNA sequence: TGTGCCAGCAGCTTTGACGGGGAGCTGTTTTTT. Translation: CASSFDGELFF.

As to this clonotype: A much larger clone is a single base away; this may be a read error. The rearrangement joins TRBV27 to TRBJ2-7; D perhaps matches TRBD2 (5 bases). The germline gives CDR1 MNHEY, CDR2 SMNVEV (reference sequence). CDR3 length equals 13 residues. The CDR3 sequence: CASSPLTDYEEYF. DNA for the CDR3: TGTGCCAGCAGTCCATTGACTGACTACGAGGAGTACTTC.

This clonotype was found many times. V gene TRBV29-1 combines with J gene TRBJ2-5; TRBD2 aligns across 7 bases. With 6 bases clipped from V and 6 bases from J, the junction kept 13 bases outside the gene matches. The length of the CDR3 is 14 residues. Germline V CDR1 and CDR2: SQVTM, ANQGSEA. In DNA form, the CDR3 reads TGCAGCGTCGGCCCCGGGGGGAGCGGGAAGACCCAGTACTTC. It codes for CSVGPGGSGKTQYF.

This clonotype was seen many times. The V gene is TRBV7-8, the J gene TRBJ2-1; D gene ambiguous. Germline V CDR1 and CDR2: SGHVS, FQNEAQ. There are 14 residues in the CDR3. Trimming took 3 bases from V and 8 from J, leaving 14 bases between them. The CDR3 loop is CASSFRSSFDEQFF. DNA of the CDR3: TGTGCCAGCAGCTTCCGGTCCTCCTTCGATGAGCAGTTCTTC. Together with reference TRBV7-8 and TRBJ2-1, the CDR3 gives the full variable domain: GAGVSQSPRYKVAKRGQDVALRCDPISGHVSLFWYQQALGQGPEFLTYFQNEAQLDKSGLPSDRFFAERPEGSVSTLKIQRTQQEDSAVYLCASSFRSSFDEQFFGPGTRLTVL.

This clonotype was detected only a few times. The rearrangement joins TRBV19 to TRBJ1-4; no definite D call. In germline, CDR1 is LNHDA, CDR2 SQIVND (reference sequence). V dropped 8 bases and J dropped 0 bases, with 10 bases sitting between them. The CDR3 sequence is 14 residues long. CDR3 protein: CASVGLATNEKLFF. In DNA, the CDR3 is TGTGCCAGTGTTGGACTAGCAACTAATGAAAAACTGTTTTTT.